This T cell receptor beta chain was recorded in a study of response to subunit inactivated influenza vaccine. Overall study results and limits: There was a suggestion from the authors that each seasonal influenza vaccination recruits few new T cells.

TCRdb ran MiXCR on the RT-PCR reads and lists one entry per CDR3 protein. The repertoire holds about 780,000 distinct CDR3 sequences, with approximately 17% as singletons. This clonotype was seen a few times. Its cognate antigen is unknown. This CDR3 is 13 amino acids long. CDR1 is SGHTA and CDR2 is FQGNSA in the germline V gene. V lost 0 bases to trimming and J lost 6 bases, with 6 bases between them. The TCR comes from a man over 45 who received an inactivated influenza vaccine. V is TRBV7-2 and J is TRBJ2-4, with D tentatively TRBD2 (5 bases). Sequenced here: PBMCs from blood, sampled around 5 days after vaccination. CDR3 amino acids: CASSLAAGNIQYF. The CDR3 nucleotides read TGTGCCAGCAGCTTAGCCGCGGGAAACATTCAGTACTTC.